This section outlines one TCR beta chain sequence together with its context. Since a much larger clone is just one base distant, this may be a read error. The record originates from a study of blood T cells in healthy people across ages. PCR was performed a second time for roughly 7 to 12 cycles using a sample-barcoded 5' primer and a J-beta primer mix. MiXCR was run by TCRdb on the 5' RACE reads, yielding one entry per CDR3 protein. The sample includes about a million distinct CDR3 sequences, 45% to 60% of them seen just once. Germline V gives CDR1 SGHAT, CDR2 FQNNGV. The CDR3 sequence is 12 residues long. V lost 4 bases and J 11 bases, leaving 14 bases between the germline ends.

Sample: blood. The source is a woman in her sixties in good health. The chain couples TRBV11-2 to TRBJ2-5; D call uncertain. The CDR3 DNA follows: TGTGCCAGCAGCTACCTGCCGGGTGAGCAGTACTTC. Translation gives CASSYLPGEQYF.